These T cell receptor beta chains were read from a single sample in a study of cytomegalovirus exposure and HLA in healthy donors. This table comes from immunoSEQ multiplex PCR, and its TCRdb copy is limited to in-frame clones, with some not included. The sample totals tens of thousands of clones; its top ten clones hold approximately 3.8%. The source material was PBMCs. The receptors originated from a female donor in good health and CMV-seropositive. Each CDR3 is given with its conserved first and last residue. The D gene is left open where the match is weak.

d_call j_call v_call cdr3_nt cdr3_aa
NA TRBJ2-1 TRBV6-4 TGTGCCAGCAGCGTACTGAATCGGGGGTTTAAGAATGAGCAGTTCTTC CASSVLNRGFKNEQFF
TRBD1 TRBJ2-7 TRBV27 TGTGCCAGCAGTGGAACCGGGACAGGGGTCTACGAGCAGTACTTC CASSGTGTGVYEQYF
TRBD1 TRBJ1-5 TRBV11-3 TGTGCCAGCAGCTTAGCAGGGGACAGGGGGCTAAGCAATCAGCCCCAGCATTTT CASSLAGDRGLSNQPQHF
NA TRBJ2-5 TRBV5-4 TGTGCCAGCAGCTTGGCGCTCCGAGTTCAAGAGACCCAGTACTTC CASSLALRVQETQYF
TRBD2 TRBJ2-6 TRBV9 TGTGCCAGCAGCACCAGACTAGCGGGGGGGCTTGGGGCCAACGTCCTGACTTTC CASSTRLAGGLGANVLTF
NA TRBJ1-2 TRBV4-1 TGCGCCAGCAGCCAAGGCGGTGAACCCTATGGCTACACCTTC CASSQGGEPYGYTF
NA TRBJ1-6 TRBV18 TGTGCCAGCTCCCATGAGGCCTATAATTCACCCCTCCACTTT CASSHEAYNSPLHF
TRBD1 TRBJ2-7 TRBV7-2 TGTGCCAGCAGCTTAGCAACAGGGGGCTTATACGAGCAGTACTTC CASSLATGGLYEQYF
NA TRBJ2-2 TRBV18 TGTGCCAGCTCACCCCGGGTCTCGAACACCGGGGAGCTGTTTTTT CASSPRVSNTGELFF
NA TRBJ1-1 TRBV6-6 TGTGCCAGCAGTTACGGACAGTTGAACACTGAAGCTTTCTTT CASSYGQLNTEAFF
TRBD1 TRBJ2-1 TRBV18 TGTGCCAGCTCACCAAGTACAGGGGGCTTCGAGCAGTTCTTC CASSPSTGGFEQFF
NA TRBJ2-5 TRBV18 TGTGCCAGCTCGCCTACCCTGAGGGGGGAGACCCAGTACTTC CASSPTLRGETQYF
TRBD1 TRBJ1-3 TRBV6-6 TGTGCCAGCAGTTACCTGGGGACAGCTCGGGGAAACACCATATATTTT CASSYLGTARGNTIYF
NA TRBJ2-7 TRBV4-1 TGCGCCAGCAGCCAAGTACGGAGCTACGAGCAGTACTTC CASSQVRSYEQYF
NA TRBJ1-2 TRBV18 TGTGCCAGCTCACCACCAGCAACCAACTATGGCTACACCTTC CASSPPATNYGYTF
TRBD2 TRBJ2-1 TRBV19 TGTGCCAGTAGTACTAGCGGGTCCTACAATGAGCAGTTCTTC CASSTSGSYNEQFF
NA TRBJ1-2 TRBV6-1 TGTGCCAGCACCCCTGAGGGGAGGCAGGCTACCTTC CASTPEGRQATF
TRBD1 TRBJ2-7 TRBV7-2 TGTGCCAGCAGCTTAGAGGACAGGGGGCGATCCTACGAGCAGTACTTC CASSLEDRGRSYEQYF
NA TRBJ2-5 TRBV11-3 TGTGCCAGCAGCTCCGACAGTCAGGGGGGCGTCCAAGAGACCCAGTACTTC CASSSDSQGGVQETQYF
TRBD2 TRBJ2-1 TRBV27 TGTGCCAGCAGTGCCGGGACTAGCGGCGTACACAATGAGCAGTTCTTC CASSAGTSGVHNEQFF
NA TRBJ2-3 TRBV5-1 TGCGCCAGCAGCTTGGGAGGGACTAGCACAGATACGCAGTATTTT CASSLGGTSTDTQYF
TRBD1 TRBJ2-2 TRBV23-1 TGCGCCAGCTCCCGGGACAGCGTCATGCTGGTGCGGGCCGGGGAGCTGTTTTTT CASSRDSVMLVRAGELFF
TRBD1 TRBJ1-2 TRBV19 TGTGCCAGTAGTAAATACAGGGGGCCGGGGTCGGCTTATAACTATGGCTACACCTTC CASSKYRGPGSAYNYGYTF
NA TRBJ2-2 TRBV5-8 TGTGCCAGCAGGCGGTCGCGGGAGCTGTTTTTT CASRRSRELFF
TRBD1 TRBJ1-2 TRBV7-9 TGTGCCAGCAGCCCATATGTTTCAGGGGGAAACTATGGCTACACCTTC CASSPYVSGGNYGYTF
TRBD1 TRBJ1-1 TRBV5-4 TGTGCCAGCAGCCCACCGCAGGGGGTTCCGGCTGAAGCTTTCTTT CASSPPQGVPAEAFF
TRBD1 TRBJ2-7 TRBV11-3 TGTGCCAGCAGCCTATGGGACAGGGACTACGAGCAGTACTTC CASSLWDRDYEQYF
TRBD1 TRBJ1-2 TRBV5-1 TGCGCCAGCAGCTTGGGACAGGGCCAATCCTATGGCTACACCTTC CASSLGQGQSYGYTF
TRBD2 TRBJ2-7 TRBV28 TGTGCCAGCAAGGGCCCGGGGGGGGTCTACGAGCAGTACTTC CASKGPGGVYEQYF
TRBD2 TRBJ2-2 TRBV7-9 TGTGCCAGCAGACGCGCGGGGGTCAGCACCGGGGAGCTGTTTTTT CASRRAGVSTGELFF
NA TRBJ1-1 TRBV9 TGTGCCAGCAGCAAGCGTGGGGGGAATACTGAAGCTTTCTTT CASSKRGGNTEAFF
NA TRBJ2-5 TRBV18 TGTGCCAGCTCACCACTCCTTCGGGAGCTTGGGGAGACCCAGTACTTC CASSPLLRELGETQYF
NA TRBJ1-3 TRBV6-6 TGTGCCACTTCGGACAGCAATGGAAACACCATATATTTT CATSDSNGNTIYF
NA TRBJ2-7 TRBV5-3 TGTGCCAGAAGCTTGGGTCTCAGGGCCTACGAGCAGTACTTC CARSLGLRAYEQYF
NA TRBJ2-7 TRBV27 TGTGCCAGCAGTTTGCGGGCCTCCTACGAGCAGTACTTC CASSLRASYEQYF
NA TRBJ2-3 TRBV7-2 TGTGCCAGCAGCTCGGGGTCGGGTACCTATACGCAGTATTTT CASSSGSGTYTQYF
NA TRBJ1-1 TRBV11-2 TGTGCCAGCAGCTTAGACCCAGGGTTGAACACTGAAGCTTTCTTT CASSLDPGLNTEAFF
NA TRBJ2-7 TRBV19 TGTGCCAGTAGTATAGATGAACAGTATCCCGAGCAGTACTTC CASSIDEQYPEQYF
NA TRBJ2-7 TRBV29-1 TGCAGCGTTCGGGATAACTCCTACGAGCAGTACTTC CSVRDNSYEQYF
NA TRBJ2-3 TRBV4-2 TGTGCCAGCAGAAGCATAGCGGTTACTAGCACAGATACGCAGTATTTT CASRSIAVTSTDTQYF
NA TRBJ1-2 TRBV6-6 TGTGCCAGCAACTCCGGGACTGAATATGGCTACACCTTC CASNSGTEYGYTF
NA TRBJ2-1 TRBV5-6 TGTGCCAGCAGCTTACAGGGAAATGGGTTCTTC CASSLQGNGFF
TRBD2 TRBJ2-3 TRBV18 TGTGCCAGCTCATCCTCCCTAGCGGGAGGGCCGAGGGATACGCAGTATTTT CASSSSLAGGPRDTQYF
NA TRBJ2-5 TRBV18 TGTGCCAGCTCACCGGACAGCCAAGAGACCCAGTACTTC CASSPDSQETQYF
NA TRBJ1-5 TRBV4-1 TGCGCCAGCAGCCAAGATCCCCATCGCACGGGAAGGAAAGATCAGCCCCAGCATTTT CASSQDPHRTGRKDQPQHF
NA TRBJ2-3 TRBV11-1 TGTGCCAGCAGCTTAGGATTCCTAAACCCCACAGATACGCAGTATTTT CASSLGFLNPTDTQYF
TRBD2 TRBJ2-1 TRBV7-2 TGTGCCAGCAGCTTAGCCCTAGCGGGGGTAAATGAGCAGTTCTTC CASSLALAGVNEQFF
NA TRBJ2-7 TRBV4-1 TGCGCCAGCAGCCAAGTCGGGCGGACGCAGGCAGGGGAGCAGTACTTC CASSQVGRTQAGEQYF
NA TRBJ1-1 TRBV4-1 TGCGCCAGCAGCCGCCGGATAGCGAACACTGAAGCTTTCTTT CASSRRIANTEAFF
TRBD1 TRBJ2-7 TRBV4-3 TGCGCCAGCAGCCACGAAGAAAGGGGGCCCTACGAGCAGTACTTC CASSHEERGPYEQYF
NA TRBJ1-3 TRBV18 TGTGCCAGCTCGAACAATGGAAACACCATATATTTT CASSNNGNTIYF
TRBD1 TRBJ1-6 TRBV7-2 TGTGCCAGCAGCCGGGACAGGGCAAATTCACCCCTCCACTTT CASSRDRANSPLHF
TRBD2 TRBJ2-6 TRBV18 TGTGCCAGCTCACAACTTCTCCATGGGGCGGGAGTAACATCTGGGGCCAACGTCCTGACTTTC CASSQLLHGAGVTSGANVLTF
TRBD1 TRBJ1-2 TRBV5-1 TGCGCCAGCAGCTTGGAGGCGGGACAGGGCAATGGCTACACCTTC CASSLEAGQGNGYTF